This TCR beta chain is drawn from a study of shared clonotypes between healthy human individuals. Study-level points and caveats: Shared across a handful of donors were about 4.6% of the naive CD4 clonotypes.

V lost 5 bases and J lost 1, with 19 bases in between. There are 17 residues in the CDR3. In germline, CDR1 is SEHNR, CDR2 FQNEAQ (reference sequence). Here immunoSEQ multiplex PCR was the method, and the copy in TCRdb shows in-frame clones only, minus some. The data hold around 1,000,000 clones, with around three quarters observed a single time. To note about this clone: What it recognizes is unknown.

The source material was memory CD4+ T cells from PBMCs. The subset: CD45RA-negative fraction. The rearrangement uses TRBV7-9 and TRBJ2-3; D may correspond to TRBD1 or TRBD2 (7 bases each). The source is a man aged 18 to 29 in good health. Some clones in this sample may be carry-over from other donors' samples. CDR3 in amino acids: CASSPRGTAQRTDTQYF. The CDR3 DNA follows: TGTGCCAGCAGCCCGCGGGGGACAGCCCAACGCACAGATACGCAGTATTTT.